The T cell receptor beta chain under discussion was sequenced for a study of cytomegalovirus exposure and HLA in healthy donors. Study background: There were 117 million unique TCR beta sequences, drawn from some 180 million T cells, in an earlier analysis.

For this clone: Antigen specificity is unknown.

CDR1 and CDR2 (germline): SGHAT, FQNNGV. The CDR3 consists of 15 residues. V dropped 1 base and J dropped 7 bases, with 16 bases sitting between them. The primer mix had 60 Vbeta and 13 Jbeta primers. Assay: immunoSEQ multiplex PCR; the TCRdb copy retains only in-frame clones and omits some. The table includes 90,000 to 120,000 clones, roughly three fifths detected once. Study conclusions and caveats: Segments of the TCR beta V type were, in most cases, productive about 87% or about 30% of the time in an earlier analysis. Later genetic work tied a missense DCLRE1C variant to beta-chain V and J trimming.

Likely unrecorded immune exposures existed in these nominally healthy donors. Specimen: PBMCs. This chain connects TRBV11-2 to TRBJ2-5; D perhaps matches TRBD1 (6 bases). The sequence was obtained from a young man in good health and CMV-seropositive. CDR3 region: CASSLAKGQQTTQYF. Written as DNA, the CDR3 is TGTGCCAGCAGCTTAGCAAAAGGACAGCAGACGACCCAGTACTTC.